The 27 T cell receptor beta chains presented below share a single source sample, sequenced in a study of CD8+CD57+ T cells in acquired aplastic anemia. Patients included in sequencing had previously demonstrated CD8+CD57+ cell expansion by flow cytometry. TCR beta VDJ and CDR3 were profiled, and genomic DNA was the template. TCRdb independently ran MiXCR on the reads; one entry per CDR3 protein. The sample lists under 350,000 distinct CDR3 sequences; around three fifths were seen once. The sequencing sample was made of sorted CD4+, CD8+, or CD8+CD57+ T cells (not recorded which) from PBMCs. These receptors were taken from a human donor with aplastic anemia.

The J gene is TRBJ1-1, the V gene TRBV9, with TRBD1 matching over 7 bases. V was clipped by 0 bases and J by 6 bases; unmatched bases: 11. Germline assignment: CDR1 SGDLS and CDR2 YYNGEE. The CDR3 extends over 16 amino acids. CDR3 sequence (DNA): TGTGCCAGCAGCGTAGGGGCGGTCAGGGGGAGCGCTGAAGCTTTCTTT. Amino acids: CASSVGAVRGSAEAFF.

Here the CDR3 DNA reads TGTGCCACCAGTGGCTTTGACAGGGACCAAGAGACCCAGTACTTC. Amino acid sequence: CATSGFDRDQETQYF. The chain couples TRBV24-1 to TRBJ2-5, with 7 bases that match TRBD1. CDR3 length equals 15 residues. Trimming at V came to 5 bases and at J to 0 bases, leaving 5 bases not matched to a gene. CDR1 and CDR2 (germline): KGHDR, SFDVKD.

The genes are TRBV10-3 and TRBJ2-1; perhaps TRBD2 as D (7 bases). The V gene's germline CDR1 is ENHRY and CDR2 SYGVKD. This CDR3 has 14 amino acids. Trimming shortened V by 8 bases and J by 6 bases, and 17 bases separated the two germline ends. Written as DNA, the CDR3 is TGTGCCATCCAAGGACAGCCGGGAGGCAATGAGCAGTTCTTC. It is translated as CAIQGQPGGNEQFF.

The chain is built from TRBV10-3 and TRBJ1-6; 8 bases agree with TRBD1. The CDR3 has 16 residues. Per germline, CDR1 ENHRY and CDR2 SYGVKD. The V segment lost 2 bases and the J segment 0 bases; nucleotides outside the gene matches: 0. This CDR3 is CAISETGGSYNSPLHF. The CDR3 bases are TGTGCCATCAGTGAGACAGGGGGCTCCTATAATTCACCCCTCCACTTT.

This clonotype was seen once. At one end the junction does not follow the germline gene, possibly because of a read error. The V gene is TRBV10-3, the J gene TRBJ2-1, with D tentatively TRBD1 (6 bases). The CDR3 is made up of 14 amino acids. Germline lookup yields CDR1 ENHRY and CDR2 SYGVKD. DNA for the CDR3: TGTGCCATCAGCCGGGACACTTCATACAATGAGCATTTCTTC. Its translation is CAISRDTSYNEHFF.

Concerning this clonotype: A much larger clone differs from this one at a single base, so this may be a read error. Because it lacks the conserved phenylalanine or tryptophan at the end, this CDR3 is likely a read error. The rearrangement links TRBV3-1 to TRBJ2-7; 11 bases fit TRBD1. The trim removed 2 bases at V and 4 bases at J, leaving 4 bases unmatched. This CDR3 has 15 residues. The germline V gene encodes CDR1 LGHDT and CDR2 YNNKEL (reference sequence). The DNA of the CDR3 is TGTGCCAGCAGCCAACCGGGACAGGGGGTATACGAGCAGTACTCC. It specifies CASSQPGQGVYEQYS.

This clonotype was found many times. The chain employs TRBV12-3 or TRBV12-4 and TRBJ1-1, with 7 bases lining up with TRBD1. This CDR3 region has 14 residues. V lost 7 bases, J lost 5 bases, and 10 bases stayed unmatched. The CDR3 loop is CASNFRGLGTEAFF. The DNA for the CDR3 is TGTGCCAGCAACTTTAGGGGGCTAGGGACTGAAGCTTTCTTT.

To note about this clonotype: A much bigger clone sits one base away, suggesting this may be a read error. The chain uses TRBV6-1 and TRBJ1-1; D is undetermined. Germline V lookup: CDR1 MNHNS, CDR2 SASEGT. CDR3 length: 14 residues. V was pared by 4 bases and J by 3 bases, with 12 bases between. This CDR3 is CASSAKYLDTEAFF. CDR3 coding DNA: TGTGCCAGCAGTGCTAAATACTTAGACACTGAAGCTTTCTTT.

The V call is TRBV10-2, the J call TRBJ2-5; D might be TRBD1 (6 bases). V lost 6 bases and J lost 4, with 12 bases in between. Germline V gene data show CDR1 as WSHSY and CDR2 as SAAADI. The CDR3 runs 13 residues. The chain's CDR3 is CASSQGFGETQYF. CDR3 bases: TGCGCCAGCAGCCAGGGGTTTGGAGAGACCCAGTACTTC.

The rearrangement links TRBV7-6 to TRBJ2-1, with D tentatively TRBD1 or TRBD2 (5 bases each). CDR1 and CDR2 from the germline V gene are SGHVS and FNYEAQ. CDR3 length equals 16 residues. V was shortened by 1 base and J by 4 bases, with 14 bases between the two germline ends. The CDR3 sequence is CASSLDGAGTYNEQFF. In nucleotides, the CDR3 is TGTGCCAGCAGCTTAGACGGGGCAGGGACGTACAATGAGCAGTTCTTC.

The CDR3 nucleotides are TGTGCCAGCAGTTACTCCGACAGGGGCGAGGCCCAGTACTTC. It encodes CASSYSDRGEAQYF. J is TRBJ2-5 and V is TRBV2, with TRBD1 matching over 8 bases. The V gene's germline CDR1 is SNHLY and CDR2 FYNNEI. This CDR3 comprises 14 residues. V shed 5 bases and J 9 bases; nucleotides not matched to a gene: 11. Complete variable domain (other parts from reference TRBV2 and TRBJ2-5): EPEVTQTPSHQVTQMGQEVILRCVPISNHLYFYWYRQILGQKVEFLVSFYNNEISEKSEIFDDQFSVERPDGSNFTLKIRSTKLEDSAMYFCASSYSDRGEAQYFGPGTRLLVL.

The genes are TRBV15 and TRBJ2-7; maybe TRBD1 (6 bases). This CDR3 spans 15 amino acids. Germline V gives CDR1 LNHNV, CDR2 YYDKDF (reference sequence). V lost 4 bases and J lost 0, with 13 bases in between. The CDR3 DNA follows: TGTGCCACCAGCACGCCCGGACAGACCTCCTACGAGCAGTACTTC. Its protein is CATSTPGQTSYEQYF.

This clonotype was observed many times. The chain has TRBV9 and TRBJ2-1, with 13 bases that match TRBD2. Losses at the gene ends were 2 bases for V and 8 bases for J; bases not matched to a gene: 13. Per germline, CDR1 SGDLS and CDR2 YYNGEE. CDR3 length: 18 amino acids. The CDR3 DNA follows: TGTGCCAGCAGCGTTCTACCGTCCGGGACTAGCGGGATCTATGAGCAGTTCTTC. It codes for CASSVLPSGTSGIYEQFF.

Many counts were recorded for this clonotype. This sequence joins TRBV19 and TRBJ2-2; the match to TRBD1 covers 8 bases. Germline loops: CDR1 LNHDA, CDR2 SQIVND (reference sequence). Losses at the gene ends were 6 bases for V and 1 base for J; bases not matched to a gene: 1. This CDR3 comprises 14 residues. DNA of the CDR3: TGTGCCAGTAGCGGACAGGGGAACACCGGGGAGCTGTTTTTT. This gives the protein CASSGQGNTGELFF.

This clonotype was recorded a few times. The genes are TRBV19 and TRBJ2-7, with 8 bases that match TRBD1. Germline CDR1 LNHDA, CDR2 SQIVND (reference sequence). J gave up 5 bases and V 7 bases, and 4 bases lay outside the gene matches. The CDR3 is made up of 12 amino acids. The CDR3: CASTTGENEQYF. In DNA, the CDR3 is TGTGCCAGTACGACAGGGGAGAACGAGCAGTACTTC.

This clonotype was detected many times. The chain couples TRBV7-8 to TRBJ2-3; no clear D. CDR3 length: 15 residues. Germline V gene data show CDR1 as SGHVS and CDR2 as FQNEAQ. V lost 5 bases and J lost 0, with 12 bases in between. The CDR3 here is CASSTFSHSTDTQYF. CDR3 coding DNA: TGTGCCAGCAGCACCTTTTCTCACAGCACAGATACGCAGTATTTT.

This clonotype was counted many times. The rearrangement joins TRBV2 to TRBJ2-7, with D unclear. This CDR3 is built from 15 residues. The germline V gene has CDR1 SNHLY and CDR2 FYNNEI. V dropped 4 bases and J dropped 2 bases, with 15 bases sitting between them. The CDR3, as DNA: TGTGCCAGCAGTGGTAGTTCGGGCCGAGCCTACGAGCAGTACTTC. This translates into CASSGSSGRAYEQYF.

The chain has TRBV7-9 and TRBJ1-2; D is uncertain. The V gene lost 2 bases and the J gene lost 6 bases, with 13 bases spanning the gap. This CDR3 has 14 residues. Per germline, CDR1 SEHNR and CDR2 FQNEAQ (reference sequence). CDR3 residues: CASSLNDKGNGYTF. The CDR3 DNA sequence: TGTGCCAGCAGCTTAAACGATAAAGGGAATGGCTACACCTTC.

Concerning this clonotype itself: An end of the junction differs from the germline gene, which may be a read error. V usage is TRBV15 and J usage is TRBJ1-2; TRBD1 is a possible D gene (5 bases). The CDR3 runs 15 residues. Germline V lookup: CDR1 LNHNV, CDR2 YYDKDF (reference sequence). CDR3 protein: CAASSRDSANYGYTF. The CDR3 coding sequence is TGTGCCGCCAGCAGCCGGGACTCCGCTAACTATGGCTACACCTTC.

This clonotype was detected a few times. V gene TRBV25-1 combines with J gene TRBJ2-5; 12 positions match TRBD1. This CDR3 comprises 18 residues. V dropped 1 base and J dropped 5; count of bases not matched to a gene: 11. CDR1 and CDR2 from the germline V gene are MGHDK and SYGVNS. CDR3 protein: CASSEFTGTGGWGETQYF. CDR3 sequence (DNA): TGTGCCAGCAGTGAATTCACCGGGACAGGGGGCTGGGGGGAGACCCAGTACTTC.

The rearrangement uses TRBV7-9 and TRBJ1-1; D is undetermined. This CDR3 is built from 14 residues. In germline, CDR1 is SEHNR, CDR2 FQNEAQ (reference sequence). V shed 7 bases and J shed 0 bases, with 12 bases lying between them. CDR3 bases: TGTGCCAGCAACAAAAGGACTGTGAACACTGAAGCTTTCTTT. It codes for CASNKRTVNTEAFF.

This clonotype was observed many times. V and J are TRBV7-3 and TRBJ2-2; D may be TRBD2 (5 bases). The length of the CDR3 is 14 residues. V lost 1 base to trimming and J lost 5 bases, with 8 bases between them. The germline CDR1 and CDR2 sequences are SGHTA and FQGTGA. The CDR3 DNA follows: TGTGCCAGCAGCTTAAATGGGAGAACCGGGGAGCTGTTTTTT. Translation: CASSLNGRTGELFF.

This clonotype was seen repeatedly, ten times or more. This chain joins TRBV4-1 and TRBJ1-2; 10 nucleotides align to TRBD1. The V segment lost 4 bases and the J segment 8 bases; nucleotides outside the gene matches: 13. The CDR3 extends over 16 amino acids. Germline CDR1 MGHRA, CDR2 YSYEKL. The CDR3 DNA reads as TGCGCCAGCAGCCCGACGGGGGCGACAGGGGGCCTGGGCTACACCTTC. Protein: CASSPTGATGGLGYTF.

Here the CDR3 reads CASRSGTGSGNTEAFF. CDR3 DNA: TGTGCCAGCAGATCCGGGACAGGGAGCGGGAACACTGAAGCTTTCTTT. The rearrangement uses TRBV11-3 and TRBJ1-1, with 9 bases that match TRBD1. V lost 6 bases and J lost 1; bases outside the gene matches: 9. Germline V gene lookup returns CDR1 SGHNT and CDR2 YENEEA. The CDR3 length is 16 residues.

This clonotype has at least ten counts. The genes are TRBV5-1 and TRBJ1-1; D uncertain. The CDR3 length is 16 residues. V shed 4 bases and J shed 1 base, with 17 bases lying between them. Per the germline V gene, CDR1 is SGHRS and CDR2 is YFSETQ. The chain's CDR3 is CASSPTGIRGNTEAFF. The CDR3 DNA sequence: TGCGCCAGCAGCCCAACCGGGATAAGAGGGAACACTGAAGCTTTCTTT.

The chain has TRBV2 and TRBJ2-2; D is possibly TRBD2 (5 bases). The V gene's germline CDR1 is SNHLY and CDR2 FYNNEI. The V and J ends lost 6 bases and 4 bases respectively, with 9 bases between them. This CDR3 has 13 amino acids. The CDR3 DNA reads as TGTGCCAGCAGGGAGCGGCTCACCGGGGAGCTGTTTTTT. Amino acid sequence: CASRERLTGELFF.

Comments on this clonotype: At one of its ends the junction is not consistent with the germline gene, which may arise from a read error. This chain connects TRBV7-9 to TRBJ2-3, with TRBD2 as a possible D gene (5 bases). CDR3 length: 14 amino acids. Germline V CDR1 and CDR2: SEHNR, FQNEAQ (reference sequence). CDR3 sequence: CASSLGSGTDAQYF. DNA of the CDR3: TGTGCCAGCAGCTTAGGAAGCGGAACAGATGCGCAGTATTTT.